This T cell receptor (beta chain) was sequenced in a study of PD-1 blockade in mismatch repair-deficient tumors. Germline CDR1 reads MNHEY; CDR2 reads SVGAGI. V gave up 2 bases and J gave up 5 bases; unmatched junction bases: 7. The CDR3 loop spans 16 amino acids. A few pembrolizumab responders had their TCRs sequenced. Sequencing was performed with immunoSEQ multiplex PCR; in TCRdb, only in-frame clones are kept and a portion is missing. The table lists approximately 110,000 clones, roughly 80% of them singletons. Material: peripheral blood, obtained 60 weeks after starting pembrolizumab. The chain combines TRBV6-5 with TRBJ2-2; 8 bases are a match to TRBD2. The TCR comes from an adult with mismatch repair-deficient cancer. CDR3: CASSYRSGRGTGELFF. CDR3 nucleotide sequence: TGTGCCAGCAGTTACAGGAGCGGGAGAGGGACCGGGGAGCTGTTTTTT.